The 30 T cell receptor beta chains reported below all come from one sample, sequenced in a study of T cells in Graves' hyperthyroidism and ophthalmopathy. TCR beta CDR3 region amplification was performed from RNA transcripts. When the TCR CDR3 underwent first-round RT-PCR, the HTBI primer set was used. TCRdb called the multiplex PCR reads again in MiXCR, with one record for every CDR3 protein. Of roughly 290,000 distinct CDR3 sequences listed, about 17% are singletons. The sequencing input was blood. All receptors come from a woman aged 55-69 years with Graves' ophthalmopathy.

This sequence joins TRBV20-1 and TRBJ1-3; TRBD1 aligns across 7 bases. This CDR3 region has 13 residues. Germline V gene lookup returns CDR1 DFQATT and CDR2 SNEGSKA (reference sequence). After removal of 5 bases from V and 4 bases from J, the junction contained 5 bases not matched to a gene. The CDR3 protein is CSAPDRDGNTIYF. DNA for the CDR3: TGCAGTGCTCCCGACAGGGACGGAAACACCATATATTTT.

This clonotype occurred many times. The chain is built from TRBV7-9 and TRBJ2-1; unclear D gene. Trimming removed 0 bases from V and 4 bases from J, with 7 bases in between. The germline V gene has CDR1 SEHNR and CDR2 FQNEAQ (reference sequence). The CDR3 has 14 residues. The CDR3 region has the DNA TGTGCCAGCAGCTTAGCAAGAGAATACAATGAGCAGTTCTTC. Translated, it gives CASSLAREYNEQFF.

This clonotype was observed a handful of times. In DNA, the CDR3 is TGTGCCAGTAGTGCTAAGGGACTAGCGGGAGAGCAGTACTTC. Translating gives CASSAKGLAGEQYF. V usage is TRBV19 and J usage is TRBJ2-7, with 13 bases lining up with TRBD2. Germline assignment: CDR1 LNHDA and CDR2 SQIVND (reference sequence). V shed 5 bases and J 7 bases; nucleotides not matched to a gene: 5. This CDR3 comprises 14 residues.

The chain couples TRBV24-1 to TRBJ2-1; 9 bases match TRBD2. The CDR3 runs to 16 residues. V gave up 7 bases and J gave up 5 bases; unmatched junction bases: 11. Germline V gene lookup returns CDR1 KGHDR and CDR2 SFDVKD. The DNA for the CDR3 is TGTGCCACCAGCCGATTTAGCGGGAGTCTCAACAATGAGCAGTTCTTC. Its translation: CATSRFSGSLNNEQFF.

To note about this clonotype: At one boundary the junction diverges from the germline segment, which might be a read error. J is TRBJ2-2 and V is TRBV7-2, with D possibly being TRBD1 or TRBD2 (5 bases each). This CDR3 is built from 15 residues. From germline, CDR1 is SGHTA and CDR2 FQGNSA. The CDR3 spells CPSTKSLRAGRELFF. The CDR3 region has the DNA TGTCCCAGCACCAAATCCCTCAGGGCGGGCAGAGAGCTGTTTTTT.

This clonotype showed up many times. The CDR3 DNA sequence: TGTGCCAGCAGTGAGAGGGGGCTTTACCAAGAGACCCAGTACTTC. Its protein product is CASSERGLYQETQYF. The rearrangement uses TRBV2 and TRBJ2-5, with 7 bases identical to TRBD1. The CDR3 extends over 15 amino acids. With V trimmed by 3 bases and J by 0 bases, 4 bases remained unmatched. Germline CDR1 reads SNHLY; CDR2 reads FYNNEI. Full variable domain (outside the CDR3, taken from reference TRBV2 and TRBJ2-5): EPEVTQTPSHQVTQMGQEVILRCVPISNHLYFYWYRQILGQKVEFLVSFYNNEISEKSEIFDDQFSVERPDGSNFTLKIRSTKLEDSAMYFCASSERGLYQETQYFGPGTRLLVL.

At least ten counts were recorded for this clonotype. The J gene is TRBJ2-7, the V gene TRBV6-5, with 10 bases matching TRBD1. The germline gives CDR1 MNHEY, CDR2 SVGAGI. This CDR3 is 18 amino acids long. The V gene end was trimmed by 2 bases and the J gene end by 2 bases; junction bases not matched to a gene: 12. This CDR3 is CASSYRVSGQGFPYEQYF. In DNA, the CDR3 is TGTGCCAGCAGTTACCGAGTTTCGGGACAGGGGTTCCCCTACGAGCAGTACTTC.

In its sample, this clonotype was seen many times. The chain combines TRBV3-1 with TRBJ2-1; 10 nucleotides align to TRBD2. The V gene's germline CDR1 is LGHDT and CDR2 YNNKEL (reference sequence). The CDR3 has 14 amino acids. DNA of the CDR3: TGTGTAGCGGTCCCTAGCGGGAGTACCCATGAGCAGTTCTTC. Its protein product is CVAVPSGSTHEQFF.

The CDR3 sequence is CASSSQQGTEAFF. CDR3 nucleotide sequence: TGTGCCAGCAGCTCGCAACAGGGTACTGAAGCTTTCTTT. The chain is built from TRBV11-2 and TRBJ1-1; D is possibly TRBD1 (6 bases). Germline lookup yields CDR1 SGHAT and CDR2 FQNNGV. This CDR3 has 13 residues. V lost 4 bases and J lost 5, with 11 bases in between. The whole variable domain, filled in from reference TRBV11-2 and TRBJ1-1, reads EAGVAQSPRYKIIEKRQSVAFWCNPISGHATLYWYQQILGQGPKLLIQFQNNGVVDDSQLPKDRFSAERLKGVDSTLKIQPAKLEDSAVYLCASSSQQGTEAFFGQGTRLTVV.

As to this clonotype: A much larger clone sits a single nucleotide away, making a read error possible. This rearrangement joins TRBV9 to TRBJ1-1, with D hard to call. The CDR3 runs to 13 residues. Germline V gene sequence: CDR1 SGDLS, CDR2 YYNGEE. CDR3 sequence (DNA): TGTGCCAGCAGCGTAGGAGGGTTCACTGAAACTTTCTTT. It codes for CASSVGGFTETFF.

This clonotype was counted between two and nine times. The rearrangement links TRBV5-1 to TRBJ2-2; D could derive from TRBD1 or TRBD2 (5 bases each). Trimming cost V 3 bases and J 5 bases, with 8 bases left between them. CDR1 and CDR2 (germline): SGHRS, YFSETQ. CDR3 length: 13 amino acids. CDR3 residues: CASSWGTTGELFF. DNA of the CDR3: TGCGCCAGCAGCTGGGGGACGACCGGGGAGCTGTTTTTT. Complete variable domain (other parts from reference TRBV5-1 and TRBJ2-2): KAGVTQTPRYLIKTRGQQVTLSCSPISGHRSVSWYQQTPGQGLQFLFEYFSETQRNKGNFPGRFSGRQFSNSRSEMNVSTLELGDSALYLCASSWGTTGELFFGEGSRLTVL.

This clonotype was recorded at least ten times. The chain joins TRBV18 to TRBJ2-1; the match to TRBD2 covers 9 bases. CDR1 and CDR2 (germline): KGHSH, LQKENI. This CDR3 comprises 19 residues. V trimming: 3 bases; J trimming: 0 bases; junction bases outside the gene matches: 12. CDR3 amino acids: CASSPHELGGRASYNEQFF. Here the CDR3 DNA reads TGTGCCAGCTCACCGCACGAGTTAGGCGGGAGGGCCTCCTACAATGAGCAGTTCTTC.

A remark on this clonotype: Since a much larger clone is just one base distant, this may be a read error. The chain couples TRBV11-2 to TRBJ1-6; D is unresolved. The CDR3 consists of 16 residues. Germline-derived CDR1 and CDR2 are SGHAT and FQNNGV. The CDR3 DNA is TGTGCCGGCAGCTTAGCAGCCACTCTTTATAATTCACCCCTCCACTTT. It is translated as CAGSLAATLYNSPLHF.

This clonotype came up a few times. The CDR3: CATSAPTTEAFF. In nucleotides, the CDR3 is TGTGCCACTTCCGCCCCTACTACTGAAGCTTTCTTT. The chain carries TRBV19 and TRBJ1-1; no definite D call. This CDR3 comprises 12 residues. Germline V gene data show CDR1 as LNHDA and CDR2 as SQIVND (reference sequence). The germline V and J ends were trimmed by 10 bases and 5 bases, with 14 bases remaining between them. The complete variable domain, with remaining parts taken from reference TRBV19 and TRBJ1-1, reads DGGITQSPKYLFRKEGQNVTLSCEQNLNHDAMYWYRQDPGQGLRLIYYSQIVNDFQKGDIAEGYSVSREKKESFPLTVTSAQKNPTAFYLCATSAPTTEAFFGQGTRLTVV.

The CDR3 loop reads CSARGTSGSGETQYF. CDR3 sequence (DNA): TGCAGTGCTAGGGGGACTAGCGGGAGTGGAGAGACCCAGTACTTC. The chain links TRBV20-1 to TRBJ2-5; TRBD2 agrees at 14 bases. V dropped 3 bases and J dropped 4; count of bases not matched to a gene: 4. Germline V gives CDR1 DFQATT, CDR2 SNEGSKA (reference sequence). This CDR3 spans 15 amino acids.

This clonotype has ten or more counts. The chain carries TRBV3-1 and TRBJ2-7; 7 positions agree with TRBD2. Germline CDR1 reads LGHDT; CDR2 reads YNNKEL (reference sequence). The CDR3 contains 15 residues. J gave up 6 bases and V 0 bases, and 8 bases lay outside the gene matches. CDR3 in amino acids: CASSQDLWTSREQYF. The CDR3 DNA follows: TGTGCCAGCAGCCAAGATCTGTGGACTAGTCGCGAGCAGTACTTC.

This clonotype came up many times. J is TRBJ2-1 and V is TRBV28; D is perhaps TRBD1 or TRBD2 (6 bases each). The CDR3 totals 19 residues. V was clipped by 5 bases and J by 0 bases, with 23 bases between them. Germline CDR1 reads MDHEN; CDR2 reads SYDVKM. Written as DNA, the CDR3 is TGTGCCAGCAGTGAACCCCATAGGGGGGAGTGGGGCTCCTACAATGAGCAGTTCTTC. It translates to CASSEPHRGEWGSYNEQFF.

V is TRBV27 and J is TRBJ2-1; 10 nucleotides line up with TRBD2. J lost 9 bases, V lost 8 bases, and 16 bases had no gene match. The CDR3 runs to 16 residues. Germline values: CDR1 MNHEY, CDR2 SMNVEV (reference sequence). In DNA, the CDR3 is TGTGCCAGCGGGTATCATCTAGCGGGAGCAAAGGGTGAGCAGTTCTTC. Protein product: CASGYHLAGAKGEQFF.

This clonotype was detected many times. The CDR3 nucleotides read TGTGCCAGCGCAATACAAGAGACCCAGTACTTC. Amino acids: CASAIQETQYF. The rearrangement uses TRBV28 and TRBJ2-5; D is undetermined. Trimming shortened V by 8 bases and J by 2 bases, and 6 bases separated the two germline ends. The germline CDR1 and CDR2 sequences are MDHEN and SYDVKM. The CDR3 spans 11 residues.

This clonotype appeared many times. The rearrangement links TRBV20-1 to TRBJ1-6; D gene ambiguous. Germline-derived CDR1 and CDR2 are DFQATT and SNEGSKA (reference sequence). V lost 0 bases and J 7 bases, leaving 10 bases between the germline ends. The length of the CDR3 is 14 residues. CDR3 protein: CSARDPGRNSPLHF. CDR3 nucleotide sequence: TGCAGTGCTAGAGATCCAGGACGCAATTCACCCCTCCACTTT.

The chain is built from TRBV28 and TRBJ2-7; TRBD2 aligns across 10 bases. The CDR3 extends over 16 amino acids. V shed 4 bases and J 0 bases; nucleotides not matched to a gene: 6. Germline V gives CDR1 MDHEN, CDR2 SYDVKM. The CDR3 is CASSWEGLAFSYEQYF. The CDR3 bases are TGTGCCAGCAGTTGGGAGGGACTAGCGTTCTCCTACGAGCAGTACTTC.

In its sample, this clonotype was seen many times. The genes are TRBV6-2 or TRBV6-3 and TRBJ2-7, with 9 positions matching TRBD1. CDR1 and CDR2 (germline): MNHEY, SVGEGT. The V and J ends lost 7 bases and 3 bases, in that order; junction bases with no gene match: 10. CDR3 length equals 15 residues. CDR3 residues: CASIPTGTGFYEQYF. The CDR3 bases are TGTGCCAGCATTCCGACCGGGACAGGGTTCTACGAGCAGTACTTC.

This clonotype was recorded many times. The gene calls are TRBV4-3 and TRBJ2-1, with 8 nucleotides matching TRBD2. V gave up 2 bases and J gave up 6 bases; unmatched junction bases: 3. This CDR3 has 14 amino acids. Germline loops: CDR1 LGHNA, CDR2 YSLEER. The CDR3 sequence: CASSQTGGLNEQFF. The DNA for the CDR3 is TGCGCCAGCAGCCAAACGGGGGGGCTCAATGAGCAGTTCTTC.

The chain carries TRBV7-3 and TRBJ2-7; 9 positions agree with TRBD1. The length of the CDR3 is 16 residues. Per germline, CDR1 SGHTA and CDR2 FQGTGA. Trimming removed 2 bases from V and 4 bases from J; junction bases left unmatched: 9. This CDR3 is CASSLAGTGMGYEQYF. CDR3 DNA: TGTGCCAGCAGCTTAGCGGGGACAGGGATGGGGTACGAGCAGTACTTC.

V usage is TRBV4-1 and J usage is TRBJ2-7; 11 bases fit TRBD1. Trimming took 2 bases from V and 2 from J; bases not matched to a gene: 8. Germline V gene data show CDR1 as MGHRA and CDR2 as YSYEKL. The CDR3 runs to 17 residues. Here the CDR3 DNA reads TGCGCCAGCAGCCAACCCTCGCGGGACAGGGGGGCCTACGAGCAGTACTTC. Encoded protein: CASSQPSRDRGAYEQYF.

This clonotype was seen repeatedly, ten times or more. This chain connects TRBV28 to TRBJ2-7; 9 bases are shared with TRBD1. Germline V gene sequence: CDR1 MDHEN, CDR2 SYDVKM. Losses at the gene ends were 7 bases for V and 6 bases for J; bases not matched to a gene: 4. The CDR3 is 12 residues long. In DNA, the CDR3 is TGTGCCAGCACTGACAGGGGGGCCGAGCAGTACTTC. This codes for CASTDRGAEQYF. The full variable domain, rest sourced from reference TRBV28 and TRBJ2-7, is DVKVTQSSRYLVKRTGEKVFLECVQDMDHENMFWYRQDPGLGLRLIYFSYDVKMKEKGDIPEGYSVSREKKERFSLILESASTNQTSMYLCASTDRGAEQYFGPGTRLTVT.

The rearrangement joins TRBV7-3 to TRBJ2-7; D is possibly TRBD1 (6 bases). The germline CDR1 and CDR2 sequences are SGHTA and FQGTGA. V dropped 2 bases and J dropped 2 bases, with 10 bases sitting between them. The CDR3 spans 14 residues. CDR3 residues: CASSLSGATYEQYF. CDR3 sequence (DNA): TGTGCCAGCAGCTTATCAGGGGCCACCTACGAGCAGTACTTC.

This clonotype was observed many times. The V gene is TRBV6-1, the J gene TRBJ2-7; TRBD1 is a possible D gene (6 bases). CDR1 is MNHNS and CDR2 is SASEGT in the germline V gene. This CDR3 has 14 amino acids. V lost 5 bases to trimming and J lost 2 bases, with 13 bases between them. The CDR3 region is CASSHPGQTYEQYF. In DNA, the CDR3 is TGTGCCAGCAGTCATCCGGGACAAACCTACGAGCAGTACTTC.

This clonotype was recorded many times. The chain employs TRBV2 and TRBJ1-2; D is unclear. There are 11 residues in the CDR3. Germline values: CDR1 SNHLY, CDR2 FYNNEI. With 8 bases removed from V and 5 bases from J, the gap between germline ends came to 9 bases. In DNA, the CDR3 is TGTGCCAGCGGAAGTAGGTATGGCTACACCTTC. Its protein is CASGSRYGYTF.

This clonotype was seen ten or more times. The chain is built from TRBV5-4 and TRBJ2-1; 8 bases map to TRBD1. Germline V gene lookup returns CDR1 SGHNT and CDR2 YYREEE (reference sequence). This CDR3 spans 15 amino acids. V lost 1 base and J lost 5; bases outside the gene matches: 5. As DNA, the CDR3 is TGTGCCAGCAGCTTGTCGGGGACAGGACACAATGAGCAGTTCTTC. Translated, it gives CASSLSGTGHNEQFF. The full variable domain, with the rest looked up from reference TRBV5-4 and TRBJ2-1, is ETGVTQSPTHLIKTRGQQVTLRCSSQSGHNTVSWYQQALGQGPQFIFQYYREEENGRGNFPPRFSGLQFPNYSSELNVNALELDDSALYLCASSLSGTGHNEQFFGPGTRLTVL.